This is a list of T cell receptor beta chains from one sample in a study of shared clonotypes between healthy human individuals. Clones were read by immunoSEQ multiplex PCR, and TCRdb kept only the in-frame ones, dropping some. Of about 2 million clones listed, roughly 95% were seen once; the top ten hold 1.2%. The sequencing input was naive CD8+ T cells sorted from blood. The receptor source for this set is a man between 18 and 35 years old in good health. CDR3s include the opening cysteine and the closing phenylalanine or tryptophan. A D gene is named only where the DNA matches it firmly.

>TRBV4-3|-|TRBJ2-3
TGCGCCAGCAGCCCACTCGAGGGGATAGCAGATACGCAGTATTTT
CASSPLEGIADTQYF
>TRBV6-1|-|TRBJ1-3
TGTGCCAGCAGTGCCCTCAGGGGCCCTGGAAACACCATATATTTT
CASSALRGPGNTIYF
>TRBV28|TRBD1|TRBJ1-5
TGTGCCAGCAGTCTTGACAGGGGGCGGGATCAGCCCCAGCATTTT
CASSLDRGRDQPQHF
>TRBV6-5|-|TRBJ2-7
TGTGCCAGCAGTTACTCAGGGCCAGCCTCCTACGAGCAGTACTTC
CASSYSGPASYEQYF
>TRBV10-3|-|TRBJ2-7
TGTGCCATCAGTGAGTCAGGGAGTTACGAGCAGTACTTC
CAISESGSYEQYF
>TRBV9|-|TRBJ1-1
TGTGCCAGCAGCGTAGAGGGGAGGGGAGGAGGGACTGAAGCTTTCTTT
CASSVEGRGGGTEAFF
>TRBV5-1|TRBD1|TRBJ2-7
TGCGCCAGCAGCCTTGGGACAGGCCCCTACGAGCAGTACTTC
CASSLGTGPYEQYF
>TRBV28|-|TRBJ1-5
TGTGCCAGCAGTACATCTATGCACCTTGGTCAGCCCCAGCATTTT
CASSTSMHLGQPQHF
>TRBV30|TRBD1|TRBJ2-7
TGTGCCTGGAGTGACGAACGAGGGGGCGGGTACGAGCAGTACTTC
CAWSDERGGGYEQYF
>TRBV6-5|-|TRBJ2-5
TGTGCCAGCAGTTACCTGGGGCAGGGAAGATACGAGACCCAGTACTTC
CASSYLGQGRYETQYF